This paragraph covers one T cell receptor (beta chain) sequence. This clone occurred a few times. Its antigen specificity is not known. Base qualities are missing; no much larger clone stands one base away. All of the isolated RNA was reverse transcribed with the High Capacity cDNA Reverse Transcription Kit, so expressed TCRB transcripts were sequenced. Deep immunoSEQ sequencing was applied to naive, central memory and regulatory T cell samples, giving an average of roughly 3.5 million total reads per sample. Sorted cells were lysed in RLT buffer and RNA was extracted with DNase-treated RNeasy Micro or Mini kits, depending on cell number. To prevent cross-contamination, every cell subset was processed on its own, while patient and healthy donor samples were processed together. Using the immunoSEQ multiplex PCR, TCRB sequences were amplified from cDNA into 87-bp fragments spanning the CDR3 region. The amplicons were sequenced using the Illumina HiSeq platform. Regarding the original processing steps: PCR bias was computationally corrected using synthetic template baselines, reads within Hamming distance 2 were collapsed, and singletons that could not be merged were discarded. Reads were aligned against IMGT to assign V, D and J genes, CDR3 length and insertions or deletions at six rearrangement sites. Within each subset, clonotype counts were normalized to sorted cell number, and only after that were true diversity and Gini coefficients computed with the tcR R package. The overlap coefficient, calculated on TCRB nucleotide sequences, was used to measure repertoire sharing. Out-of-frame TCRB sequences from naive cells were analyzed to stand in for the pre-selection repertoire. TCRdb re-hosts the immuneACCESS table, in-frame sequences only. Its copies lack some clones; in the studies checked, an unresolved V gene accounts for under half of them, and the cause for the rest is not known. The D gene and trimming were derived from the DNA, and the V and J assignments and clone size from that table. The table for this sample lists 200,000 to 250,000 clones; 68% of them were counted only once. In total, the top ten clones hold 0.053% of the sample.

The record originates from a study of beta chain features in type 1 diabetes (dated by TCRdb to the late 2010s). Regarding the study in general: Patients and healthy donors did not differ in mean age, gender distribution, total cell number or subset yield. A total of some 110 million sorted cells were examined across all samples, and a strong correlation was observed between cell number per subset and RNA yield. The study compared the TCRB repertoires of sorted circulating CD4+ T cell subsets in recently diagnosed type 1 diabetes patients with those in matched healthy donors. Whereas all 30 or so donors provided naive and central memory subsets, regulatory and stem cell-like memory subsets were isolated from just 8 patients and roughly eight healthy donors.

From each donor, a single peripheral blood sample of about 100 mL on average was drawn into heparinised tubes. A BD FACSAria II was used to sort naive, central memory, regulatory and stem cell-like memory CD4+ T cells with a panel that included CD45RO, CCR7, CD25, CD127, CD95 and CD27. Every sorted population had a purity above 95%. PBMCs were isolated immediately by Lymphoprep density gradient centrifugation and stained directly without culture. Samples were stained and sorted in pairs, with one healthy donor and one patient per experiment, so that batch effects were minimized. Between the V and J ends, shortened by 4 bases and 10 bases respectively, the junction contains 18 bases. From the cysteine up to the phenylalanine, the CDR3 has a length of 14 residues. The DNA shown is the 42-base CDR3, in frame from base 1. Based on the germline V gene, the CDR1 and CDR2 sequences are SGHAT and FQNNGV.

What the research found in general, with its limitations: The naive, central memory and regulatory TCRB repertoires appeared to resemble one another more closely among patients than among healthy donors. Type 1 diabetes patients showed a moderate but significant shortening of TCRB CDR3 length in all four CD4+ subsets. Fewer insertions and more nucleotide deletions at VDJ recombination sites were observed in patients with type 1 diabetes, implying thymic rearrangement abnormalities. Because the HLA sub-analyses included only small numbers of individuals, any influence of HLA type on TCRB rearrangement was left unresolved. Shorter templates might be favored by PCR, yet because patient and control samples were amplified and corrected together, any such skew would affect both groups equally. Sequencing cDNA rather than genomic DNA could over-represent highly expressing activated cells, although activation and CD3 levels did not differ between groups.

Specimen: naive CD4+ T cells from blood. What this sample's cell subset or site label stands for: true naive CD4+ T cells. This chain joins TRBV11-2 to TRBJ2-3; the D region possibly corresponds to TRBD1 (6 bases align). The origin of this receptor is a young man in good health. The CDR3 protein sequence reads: CASSSLERNRAQYF. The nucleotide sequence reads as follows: TGTGCCAGCAGCTCCCTCGAGAGAAACAGGGCGCAGTATTTT.